The T cell receptor beta chain under discussion was sequenced for a study of molecular identifiers for immune sequencing clone quantification. About the study: In replicates, RNA taken from about 19,000 or 110,000 naive CD8 cells was divided five ways, and four portions underwent sequencing.

Study-wide results and caveats: Highly expanded clone sizes could be underestimated by identical TCR molecules that share a barcode. Whereas clones above 20 RNA copies held under 1% of naive-cell molecules, they held over 99% of effector molecules.

V was cut by 1 base and J by 0 bases, with 13 bases left in between. Germline V gene sequence: CDR1 SEHNR, CDR2 FQNEAQ (reference sequence). The CDR3 length is 16 residues. With regard to this clonotype: The antigen remains undetermined.

It was with previously described methods and listed TCR primers that bulk TCR libraries were made. Using its own MiXCR run on the PCR reads, TCRdb lists one record per CDR3 protein. The top ten hold 0.85% to 0.9% of the sample, which has approximately 670,000 distinct CDR3 sequences, about 20% seen once. This rearrangement joins TRBV7-9 to TRBJ2-7; the D is unclear. Material for sequencing was naive CD8+ T cells from blood, with Jurkat cell RNA spiked in. The sample's subset: FACS-sorted CD8+CD4-CCR7+CD45RA+ naive T cells. This receptor was taken from a human donor in good health. Some libraries in this study had Jurkat cell RNA spiked in. The CDR3: CASSLGGHRSSYEQYF. The DNA for the CDR3 is TGTGCCAGCAGCTTAGGTGGTCACCGGAGCTCCTACGAGCAGTACTTC.